One sample yielded the 17 T cell receptor beta chains listed below, sequenced in a study of radiotherapy plus CTLA-4 blockade in lung cancer. Profiling relied on immunoSEQ multiplex PCR, and the TCRdb table lists in-frame clones only, not all of them. The sample shows some 110,000 clones, 78% of them seen only once. This specimen consisted of peripheral blood, obtained from a patient treated with radiotherapy plus ipilimumab. These receptors were collected from a human donor with non-small cell lung cancer who had a partial response to radiotherapy plus ipilimumab.

The chain is built from TRBV5-1 and TRBJ1-4; D not resolved. The germline V gene has CDR1 SGHRS and CDR2 YFSETQ. CDR3 length: 15 residues. V gave up 0 bases and J gave up 7 bases, with 13 bases separating them. CDR3 DNA: TGCGCCAGCAGCTTGGGAATCGAAACGAGTGAAAAACTGTTTTTT. Residues: CASSLGIETSEKLFF. Together with reference TRBV5-1 and TRBJ1-4, the CDR3 gives the full variable domain: KAGVTQTPRYLIKTRGQQVTLSCSPISGHRSVSWYQQTPGQGLQFLFEYFSETQRNKGNFPGRFSGRQFSNSRSEMNVSTLELGDSALYLCASSLGIETSEKLFFGSGTQLSVL.

The V and J genes are TRBV5-6 and TRBJ1-2, with 7 positions matching TRBD1. The germline gives CDR1 SGHDT, CDR2 YYEEEE. The CDR3 is 13 residues long. V gave up 6 bases and J gave up 2 bases; unmatched junction bases: 4. The CDR3 region is CASTRDRNYGYTF. The CDR3 coding sequence is TGTGCCAGCACCCGGGACAGAAACTATGGCTACACCTTC. Complete variable domain (other parts from reference TRBV5-6 and TRBJ1-2): DAGVTQSPTHLIKTRGQQVTLRCSPKSGHDTVSWYQQALGQGPQFIFQYYEEEERQRGNFPDRFSGHQFPNYSSELNVNALLLGDSALYLCASTRDRNYGYTFGSGTRLTVV.

The CDR3 DNA sequence: TGTGCCAGCTCGACGGGACACAATCAGCCCCAGCATTTT. This gives the protein CASSTGHNQPQHF. The chain uses TRBV19 and TRBJ1-5; possibly TRBD1 for D (6 bases). Germline V gives CDR1 LNHDA, CDR2 SQIVND (reference sequence). V was cut by 9 bases and J by 3 bases, with 12 bases left in between. CDR3 length: 13 residues.

The chain links TRBV28 to TRBJ2-2; possible D gene TRBD2, 5 bases. Trimming left V 8 bases short and J 6 bases short, with 7 bases between. This CDR3 contains 11 residues. Germline assignment: CDR1 MDHEN and CDR2 SYDVKM. CDR3 bases: TGTGCCAGCGAGAGGGCCGGGGAGCTGTTTTTT. This encodes CASERAGELFF.

This clone has just a few counts. V gene TRBV6-5 combines with J gene TRBJ1-3; tentatively, D is TRBD1 (5 bases). CDR3 length equals 16 residues. V was clipped by 4 bases and J by 0 bases, with 13 bases between them. Germline V gene data show CDR1 as MNHEY and CDR2 as SVGAGI. This chain's CDR3 is CASSSGLTFSGNTIYF. The DNA for the CDR3 is TGTGCCAGCAGTTCGGGACTCACCTTCTCTGGAAACACCATATATTTT.

Concerning this clone itself: The same CDR3 can be traced to other DNA sequences in this sample. The V call is TRBV19, the J call TRBJ2-1; 10 bases agree with TRBD2. The length of the CDR3 is 15 residues. J was trimmed by 3 bases and V by 3 bases; bases with no gene match: 2. CDR1 is LNHDA, CDR2 SQIVND, per germline (reference sequence). The CDR3 is CASSMRTSGYNEQFF. DNA of the CDR3: TGTGCCAGTAGTATGCGGACTAGCGGCTACAATGAGCAGTTCTTC.

The rearrangement links TRBV19 to TRBJ2-2; 8 nucleotides align to TRBD2. Looked up from germline, CDR1 is LNHDA and CDR2 is SQIVND (reference sequence). The CDR3 length is 15 residues. The trim removed 4 bases at V and 7 bases at J, leaving 8 bases unmatched. The CDR3 is CASSRGLAFGGELFF. For the CDR3, the DNA is TGTGCCAGTAGTAGAGGACTAGCATTCGGCGGGGAGCTGTTTTTT.

In its sample, this clone was seen a few times. This chain uses TRBV10-2 with TRBJ1-1, with TRBD1 as a possible D gene (6 bases). This CDR3 is 14 amino acids long. Trimming stripped 2 bases from V and 3 bases from J, with 10 bases between. The germline V gene encodes CDR1 WSHSY and CDR2 SAAADI. The CDR3 region is CASSEGGGDTEAFF. CDR3 coding DNA: TGCGCCAGCAGTGAGGGGGGGGGCGACACTGAAGCTTTCTTT.

The chain uses TRBV19 and TRBJ2-4; possible D gene TRBD1, 7 bases. The CDR3 runs 16 residues. Between the trimmed V and J ends, which lost 6 bases and 8 bases, there was a span of 23 bases. Germline CDR1 reads LNHDA; CDR2 reads SQIVND (reference sequence). CDR3 coding DNA: TGTGCCAGTAGGCCCCGACAGGGAGGTATGGCGGACATTCAGTACTTC. Amino acid sequence: CASRPRQGGMADIQYF.

CDR3: CASSLGQTPGGYTF. CDR3 in DNA: TGTGCCAGCAGCTTGGGACAAACCCCGGGGGGCTACACCTTC. This rearrangement joins TRBV5-4 to TRBJ1-2; D is unclear. V lost 0 bases, J lost 8 bases, and 14 bases lay in between. Germline V gives CDR1 SGHNT, CDR2 YYREEE (reference sequence). CDR3 length equals 14 residues.

The chain is built from TRBV7-6 and TRBJ2-1; 11 nucleotides line up with TRBD2. This CDR3 contains 15 residues. Germline V gene data show CDR1 as SGHVS and CDR2 as FNYEAQ. V lost 5 bases, J lost 4 bases, and 4 bases stayed unmatched. CDR3 amino acids: CASSRTSGHYNEQFF. CDR3 sequence (DNA): TGTGCCAGCAGCCGGACTAGCGGGCATTACAATGAGCAGTTCTTC.

The gene calls are TRBV28 and TRBJ2-5; 8 nucleotides match TRBD2. Looked up from germline, CDR1 is MDHEN and CDR2 is SYDVKM. After removal of 6 bases from V and 4 bases from J, the junction contained 4 bases not matched to a gene. This CDR3 has 13 amino acids. The CDR3 DNA sequence: TGTGCCAGCAGCGGGACTAGTGTAGAGACCCAGTACTTC. This sequence encodes CASSGTSVETQYF.

This clone was seen a few times. The chain has TRBV7-2 and TRBJ2-1, with 8 positions matching TRBD1. The CDR3 length is 16 residues. Germline values: CDR1 SGHTA, CDR2 FQGNSA. After removal of 3 bases from V and 2 bases from J, the junction contained 6 bases not matched to a gene. CDR3 in amino acids: CASSFRGQGAYNEQFF. As DNA, the CDR3 is TGTGCCAGCAGCTTTCGCGGACAGGGAGCCTACAATGAGCAGTTCTTC.

The chain uses TRBV4-1 and TRBJ2-1, with 7 bases matching TRBD2. CDR3 size: 15 residues. Germline V gives CDR1 MGHRA, CDR2 YSYEKL. Unmatched junction bases numbered 5, after V lost 2 bases and J lost 4 bases. The chain's CDR3 is CASSQLADGYNEQFF. CDR3 bases: TGCGCCAGCAGCCAACTAGCGGATGGTTACAATGAGCAGTTCTTC.

The V call is TRBV19, the J call TRBJ2-7, with D possibly being TRBD1 (5 bases). This CDR3 region has 14 residues. The V end was cut by 3 bases, the J end by 5 bases, with 14 bases between. The V gene's germline CDR1 is LNHDA and CDR2 SQIVND (reference sequence). The CDR3 DNA follows: TGTGCCAGTAGTATGCAGGGTTCGGTGGACGAGCAGTACTTC. Translation gives CASSMQGSVDEQYF.

The rearrangement uses TRBV28 and TRBJ2-4; 8 bases fit TRBD1. CDR1 is MDHEN and CDR2 is SYDVKM in the germline V gene. The V gene end was trimmed by 2 bases and the J gene end by 0 bases; junction bases not matched to a gene: 6. The CDR3 loop spans 17 amino acids. For the CDR3, the DNA is TGTGCCAGCAGTTTAGGGACAGGCCGACTAGCCAAAAACATTCAGTACTTC. Its protein is CASSLGTGRLAKNIQYF.

This clone was seen once. The chain links TRBV30 to TRBJ1-6; D not resolved. V gave up 8 bases and J gave up 0 bases, with 14 bases separating them. There are 15 residues in the CDR3. The germline gives CDR1 GTSNPN, CDR2 SVGIG (reference sequence). The CDR3 region is CASTTEGSYNSPLHF. The CDR3 DNA is TGTGCCAGCACTACGGAAGGCTCCTATAATTCACCCCTCCACTTT.